These 5 T cell receptor beta chains share one sample of origin, sequenced in a study of blood T cell repertoires in COVID-19. Generated by immunoSEQ multiplex PCR, the TCRdb table keeps only in-frame clones and is missing some. This sample has roughly 250,000 clones; approximately 87% occur once, and the top ten carry around 9.1%. Sequencing was carried out using peripheral blood. The receptors originated from a human donor in a cohort sampled during active COVID-19.

Only one count was recorded for this clone. The gene calls are TRBV18 and TRBJ2-7; no definite D call. V was trimmed by 3 bases and J by 0 bases, leaving 9 bases between them. CDR3 length: 14 amino acids. CDR1 and CDR2 from the germline V gene are KGHSH and LQKENI. CDR3: CASSPESASYEQYF. The DNA of the CDR3 is TGTGCCAGCTCACCGGAGAGCGCCTCCTACGAGCAGTACTTC.

This chain links TRBV5-1 with TRBJ2-1, with 11 bases identical to TRBD2. The CDR3 has 18 residues. The germline gives CDR1 SGHRS, CDR2 YFSETQ. J was trimmed by 7 bases and V by 1 base; bases with no gene match: 13. The CDR3 coding sequence is TGCGCCAGCAGCTTGCCTACTCGAACTAGCGGGGGAAGTAATGAGCAGTTCTTC. Protein: CASSLPTRTSGGSNEQFF.

The rearrangement links TRBV10-3 to TRBJ2-7, with TRBD2 identical over 10 bases. With V trimmed by 5 bases and J by 0 bases, 10 bases remained unmatched. Germline loops: CDR1 ENHRY, CDR2 SYGVKD. The CDR3 is made up of 17 amino acids. This chain's CDR3 is CAISKLAGSLSSYEQYF. The CDR3 DNA reads as TGTGCCATCAGTAAACTAGCGGGGTCCCTAAGCTCCTACGAGCAGTACTTC.

CDR3 DNA sequence: TGTGCCAGCAGCTCGATTACAACAGGGTTGGAGCAGTTCTTC. It codes for CASSSITTGLEQFF. This chain uses TRBV2 with TRBJ2-1; D might be TRBD1 (6 bases). The V and J ends lost 6 bases and 10 bases respectively, with 19 bases between them. There are 14 residues in the CDR3. The germline CDR1 and CDR2 sequences are SNHLY and FYNNEI.

This clone was counted a single time. J is TRBJ2-7 and V is TRBV9; TRBD1 matches 9 bases. The ends lost 4 bases at V and 7 bases at J; junction bases unmatched: 9. This CDR3 spans 14 amino acids. Looked up from germline, CDR1 is SGDLS and CDR2 is YYNGEE. In DNA, the CDR3 is TGTGCCAGCAGCTCACCGGGACAGGGTGGGGAGCAGTACTTC. Protein product: CASSSPGQGGEQYF. The complete variable domain, with remaining parts taken from reference TRBV9 and TRBJ2-7, reads DSGVTQTPKHLITATGQRVTLRCSPRSGDLSVYWYQQSLDQGLQFLIQYYNGEERAKGNILERFSAQQFPDLHSELNLSSLELGDSALYFCASSSPGQGGEQYFGPGTRLTVT.